The following is a TCR beta chain sequence with its context. The data were taken from a study of blood T cell repertoires in COVID-19. The wider study: Whether acute or convalescent, the COVID-19 samples came from the United States, Italy and Spain.

The table came from immunoSEQ multiplex PCR; TCRdb's copy has only in-frame clones and leaves some out. The sample records under 200,000 clones, 70% to 90% being singletons. Germline CDR1 and CDR2: SGHTA and FQGNSA. CDR3 length: 16 residues. Trimming stripped 1 base from V and 5 bases from J, with 15 bases between. The chain employs TRBV7-2 and TRBJ1-3; D remains ambiguous. Sequenced material: peripheral blood. This clonotype was sampled from a man in his sixties with active or convalescent COVID-19. The CDR3 DNA is TGTGCCAGCAGCTTAGTATCCGGCTCCGGGAGAAACACCATATATTTT. Translated: CASSLVSGSGRNTIYF.